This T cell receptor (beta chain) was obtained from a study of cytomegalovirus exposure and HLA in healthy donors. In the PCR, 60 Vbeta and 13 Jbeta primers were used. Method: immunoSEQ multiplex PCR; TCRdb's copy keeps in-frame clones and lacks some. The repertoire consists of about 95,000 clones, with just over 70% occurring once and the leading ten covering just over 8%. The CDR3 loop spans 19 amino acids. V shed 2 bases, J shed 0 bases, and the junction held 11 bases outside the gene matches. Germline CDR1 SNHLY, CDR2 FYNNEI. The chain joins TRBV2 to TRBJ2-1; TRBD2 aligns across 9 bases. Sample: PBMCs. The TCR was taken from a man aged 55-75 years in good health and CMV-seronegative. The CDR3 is CASSEFPGLAGNSYNEQFF. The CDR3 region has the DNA TGTGCCAGCAGTGAATTTCCTGGGCTAGCGGGGAACTCCTACAATGAGCAGTTCTTC.